The 11 T cell receptor beta chains in this list originate from one sample, sequenced in a study of Graves' ophthalmopathy and Graves' hyperthyroidism. RNA served as the template for amplifying TCR beta CDR3 regions. First-round RT-PCR employed HTBI primers, with a second-round multiplex PCR after it. One entry per CDR3 protein results from TCRdb running MiXCR on the multiplex PCR reads. The sample lists about 700,000 distinct CDR3 sequences; about 41% were seen once. Source material: peripheral blood. Receptors were obtained from an adult man with Graves' ophthalmopathy.

The V and J genes are TRBV20-1 and TRBJ1-3; 9 bases are a match to TRBD1. V was clipped by 0 bases and J by 8 bases; unmatched bases: 5. CDR1 and CDR2 (germline): DFQATT, SNEGSKA (reference sequence). The CDR3 consists of 14 residues. CDR3 sequence: CSARDSGQGYTIYF. CDR3 nucleotide sequence: TGCAGTGCTAGAGACTCGGGACAGGGTTACACCATATATTTT.

The chain links TRBV6-6 to TRBJ2-7; 10 bases are shared with TRBD1. V lost 4 bases, J lost 7 bases, and 10 bases stayed unmatched. Germline CDR1 is MNHNY and CDR2 is SVGAGI (reference sequence). The CDR3 has 15 residues. This CDR3 is CASSFPGQGLEEQYF. The CDR3, as DNA: TGTGCCAGCAGTTTCCCGGGACAGGGGCTAGAAGAGCAGTACTTC.

This clonotype has a handful of counts. The chain couples TRBV4-3 to TRBJ1-6, with unresolved D. The CDR3 spans 15 residues. From germline, CDR1 is LGHNA and CDR2 YSLEER. The V and J ends lost 1 base and 1 base respectively, with 5 bases between them. CDR3: CASSQGSSYNSPLHF. DNA of the CDR3: TGCGCCAGCAGCCAAGGGAGTTCCTATAATTCACCCCTCCACTTT.

J is TRBJ2-7 and V is TRBV7-9; no firm D call. V was clipped by 1 base and J by 0 bases, with 10 bases between them. This CDR3 is 15 amino acids long. The germline gives CDR1 SEHNR, CDR2 FQNEAQ (reference sequence). Here the CDR3 reads CASSLVGRSSYEQYF. CDR3 nucleotide sequence: TGTGCCAGCAGCTTAGTGGGCAGGAGCTCCTACGAGCAGTACTTC.

The chain uses TRBV6-6 and TRBJ2-2; D gene uncertain. CDR3 length equals 15 residues. V lost 1 base and J lost 1, with 7 bases in between. The germline V gene has CDR1 MNHNY and CDR2 SVGAGI (reference sequence). The CDR3 region is CASSYYSLNTGELFF. In DNA form, the CDR3 reads TGTGCCAGCAGTTACTACTCGTTGAACACCGGGGAGCTGTTTTTT.

As concerns this clonotype: The junction departs from the called germline gene at one end, perhaps through a read error. This chain uses TRBV7-9 with TRBJ1-5; weak D call: TRBD1 (6 bases). From germline, CDR1 is SEHNR and CDR2 FQNEAQ (reference sequence). CDR3 length: 13 residues. This chain's CDR3 is CASSAPTQGFWGF. DNA of the CDR3: TGTGCCAGCAGCGCTCCAACACAGGGCTTTTGGGGCTTT.

The chain combines TRBV29-1 with TRBJ2-7; TRBD2 is a possible D gene (5 bases). Germline V gene lookup returns CDR1 SQVTM and CDR2 ANQGSEA. This CDR3 is built from 10 residues. V gave up 8 bases and J gave up 6 bases, with 11 bases separating them. DNA for the CDR3: TGCAGCTTAGCGTGGGGCGAGCAGTACTTC. It specifies CSLAWGEQYF.

With respect to this clonotype: At one end the junction does not follow the germline gene, possibly because of a read error. This chain connects TRBV19 to TRBJ1-1; TRBD1 agrees at 9 bases. From germline, CDR1 is LNHDA and CDR2 SQIVND (reference sequence). This CDR3 region has 14 residues. The CDR3, as DNA: TGTGCCAGTAGTATGAGGACAGGGGACACTGAAGCTCTCTTT. Protein: CASSMRTGDTEALF.

At least ten counts were recorded for this clonotype. V gene TRBV20-1 combines with J gene TRBJ1-2; the match to TRBD1 covers 7 bases. J gave up 2 bases and V 0 bases, and 6 bases lay outside the gene matches. CDR1 and CDR2 (germline): DFQATT, SNEGSKA (reference sequence). This CDR3 is built from 15 residues. In nucleotides, the CDR3 is TGCAGTGCTAGAGACCAAGGGGGCGCAAACTATGGCTACACCTTC. It codes for CSARDQGGANYGYTF.

J is TRBJ1-3 and V is TRBV29-1, with D possibly matching TRBD1 (5 bases). CDR3 length equals 11 residues. The V gene's germline CDR1 is SQVTM and CDR2 ANQGSEA. V gave up 7 bases and J gave up 9 bases, with 13 bases separating them. CDR3: CSGRSGGTIYF. The CDR3 DNA reads TGCAGCGGGCGTTCTGGGGGCACCATATATTTT.

The V gene is TRBV19, the J gene TRBJ1-2; 8 bases agree with TRBD1. CDR1 and CDR2 from the germline V gene are LNHDA and SQIVND (reference sequence). V shed 8 bases, J shed 6 bases, and the junction held 8 bases outside the gene matches. This CDR3 has 13 amino acids. The DNA of the CDR3 is TGTGCCAGTCTCTGGACAGGGAGAGATGGCTACACCTTC. This sequence encodes CASLWTGRDGYTF.